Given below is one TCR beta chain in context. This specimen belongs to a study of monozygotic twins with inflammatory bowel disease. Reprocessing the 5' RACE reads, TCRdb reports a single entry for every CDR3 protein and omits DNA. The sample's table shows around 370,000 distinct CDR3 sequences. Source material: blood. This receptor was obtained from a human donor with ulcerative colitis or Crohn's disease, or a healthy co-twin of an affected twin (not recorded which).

CDR3 region: CASSQESGGAADTQYF. The chain recombines TRBV4-2 with TRBJ2-3; TCRdb's D call, TRBD2, is unchecked because there is no DNA. Germline V gene lookup returns CDR1 LGHNA and CDR2 YNFKEQ. CDR3 length equals 16 residues.